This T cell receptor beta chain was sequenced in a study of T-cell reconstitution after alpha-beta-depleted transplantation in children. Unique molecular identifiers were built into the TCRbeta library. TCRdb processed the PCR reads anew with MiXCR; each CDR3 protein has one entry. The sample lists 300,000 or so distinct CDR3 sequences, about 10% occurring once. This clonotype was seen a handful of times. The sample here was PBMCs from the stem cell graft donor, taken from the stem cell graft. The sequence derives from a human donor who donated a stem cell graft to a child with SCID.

CDR3 residues: CSATREGRSGEAFF. CDR3 sequence (DNA): TGCAGTGCTACTCGGGAAGGGAGAAGTGGTGAAGCTTTCTTT. The chain links TRBV20-1 to TRBJ1-1; no firm D call. Trimming removed 4 bases from V and 7 bases from J, with 19 bases in between. Germline V gives CDR1 DFQATT, CDR2 SNEGSKA (reference sequence). The CDR3 totals 14 residues.